The 20 T cell receptor beta chains below all came from one sample that was sequenced in a study of blood T cells in healthy people across ages (dated by TCRdb to the mid-2010s). The library was generated by 5' RACE. Sequencing relied on an Illumina HiSeq 2500. The second PCR ran for roughly 6 to 11 cycles and used a J-beta primer mix along with a sample-barcoded 5' primer. TCRdb reran the public reads through fastp at Q25 and MiXCR, keeping productive beta chains. Every distinct CDR3 protein forms one entry, paired with its most common genes and DNA. The sample table lists roughly 1,300,000 distinct CDR3 sequences, approximately 59% of them with a count of one. The top ten clonotypes cover 5% to 7% of the sample. Sample: blood. These receptors originate from a man younger than 30 in good health.

This clonotype was detected a few times. V usage is TRBV27 and J usage is TRBJ2-4, with 7 nucleotides matching TRBD1. The DNA end favors TRBJ2-7, so the J call may be wrong. The CDR3 consists of 14 residues. Germline CDR1 and CDR2: MNHEY and SMNVEV (reference sequence). The CDR3 here is CASRIPGTAYEQYF. The CDR3 DNA follows: TGTGCCAGCAGGATTCCCGGGACAGCCTACGAGCAGTACTTC.

The chain combines TRBV29-1 with TRBJ1-1; the D is unclear. From germline, CDR1 is SQVTM and CDR2 ANQGSEA. The CDR3 is made up of 13 amino acids. Deletions cut 7 bases from V and 1 base from J, with 13 bases between. This CDR3 is CSGMQPSNTEAFF. The DNA for the CDR3 is TGCAGCGGTATGCAACCCTCGAACACTGAAGCTTTCTTT.

The chain employs TRBV5-6 and TRBJ2-6; D call uncertain. From germline, CDR1 is SGHDT and CDR2 YYEEEE. Trimming took off 2 bases at V and 0 bases at J, with 9 bases between the two ends. The CDR3 has 16 amino acids. The CDR3 is CASSFWTVSGANVLTF. CDR3 DNA: TGTGCCAGCAGCTTTTGGACCGTCTCTGGGGCCAACGTCCTGACTTTC.

The chain combines TRBV4-2 with TRBJ2-7; D might be TRBD1 (6 bases). The CDR3 runs to 16 residues. Trimming stripped 4 bases from V and 3 bases from J, with 19 bases between. Per the germline V gene, CDR1 is LGHNA and CDR2 is YNFKEQ. This CDR3 reads CASSRKVRTAFYEQYF. The DNA of the CDR3 is TGTGCCAGCAGCCGCAAAGTTAGGACAGCGTTCTACGAGCAGTACTTC.

The V gene is TRBV2, the J gene TRBJ1-5; no firm D call. The CDR3 runs 14 residues. Germline CDR1 SNHLY, CDR2 FYNNEI. Between the trimmed V and J ends, which lost 6 bases and 3 bases, there was a span of 12 bases. In DNA, the CDR3 is TGTGCCAGCAGGGCAGGAATGTCCAATCAGCCCCAGCATTTT. It translates to CASRAGMSNQPQHF.

This clonotype has just a few counts. The chain employs TRBV4-1 and TRBJ2-7; TRBD1 is a possible D gene (5 bases). CDR1 MGHRA and CDR2 YSYEKL come from the germline V gene. CDR3 length: 12 residues. Trimming cost V 2 bases and J 4 bases, with 6 bases left between them. In nucleotides, the CDR3 is TGCGCCAGCAGCCAAAAGGGGTACGAGCAGTACTTC. Its protein is CASSQKGYEQYF.

This clonotype was seen more than once but under ten times. The rearrangement joins TRBV10-3 to TRBJ1-1; 7 bases are shared with TRBD1. The CDR3 contains 14 residues. V trimming: 6 bases; J trimming: 7 bases; junction bases outside the gene matches: 11. Germline V gives CDR1 ENHRY, CDR2 SYGVKD. CDR3 sequence: CAIRDLRDRDEAFF. CDR3 nucleotide sequence: TGTGCCATCAGGGACCTTAGGGACAGAGATGAAGCTTTCTTT.

The chain recombines TRBV11-2 with TRBJ1-1; the D is unclear. The CDR3 length is 15 residues. V lost 1 base and J 3 bases, leaving 12 bases between the germline ends. Germline assignment: CDR1 SGHAT and CDR2 FQNNGV. CDR3: CASSLVAGGDTEAFF. CDR3 nucleotides: TGTGCCAGCAGCTTAGTGGCGGGTGGGGACACTGAAGCTTTCTTT.

V and J are TRBV4-1 and TRBJ1-6; D is undetermined. Trimming removed 0 bases at V and 10 bases at J, with 19 bases between. The CDR3 totals 17 residues. The germline CDR1 and CDR2 sequences are MGHRA and YSYEKL. CDR3 in DNA: TGCGCCAGCAGCCAAGATGGTAGGCTTGCCCAGGTGTCACCCCTCCACTTT. This translates into CASSQDGRLAQVSPLHF.

As DNA, the CDR3 is TGTGCCAGCAGTTACTCGAGGCAGGTCGATCAGCCCCAGCATTTT. The encoded protein is CASSYSRQVDQPQHF. The rearrangement links TRBV6-5 to TRBJ1-5; no reliable D call. The V gene's germline CDR1 is MNHEY and CDR2 SVGAGI. The CDR3 has 15 residues. Trimming pared 0 bases from V and 5 bases from J, leaving 11 bases between.

The chain uses TRBV3-1 and TRBJ1-2; possible D gene TRBD1, 5 bases. V was clipped by 0 bases and J by 7 bases, with 12 bases between them. The CDR3 totals 14 residues. Germline loops: CDR1 LGHDT, CDR2 YNNKEL (reference sequence). CDR3 sequence (DNA): TGTGCCAGCAGCCAAGAGGCAGGGATGAGTGGCTACACCTTC. This translates into CASSQEAGMSGYTF.

The gene calls are TRBV6-1 and TRBJ2-3, with a possible D match to TRBD1 (6 bases). The CDR3 is 18 residues long. Germline CDR1 and CDR2: MNHNS and SASEGT. With 1 base removed from V and 2 bases from J, the gap between germline ends came to 19 bases. CDR3 residues: CASSEVDWVAGDTDTQYF. The CDR3 nucleotides read TGTGCCAGCAGTGAAGTTGATTGGGTCGCAGGGGACACAGATACGCAGTATTTT.

This clonotype was detected only once. The chain is built from TRBV6-5 and TRBJ2-4; D possibly corresponds to TRBD2 (7 bases). The J call may be incorrect, as the DNA end agrees better with TRBJ2-5. The CDR3 covers 14 residues. Germline-derived CDR1 and CDR2 are MNHEY and SVGAGI. The CDR3 nucleotides are TGTGCCAGCAGTTACGGAGGGGGGGCGGAGACCCAGTACTTC. It encodes CASSYGGGAETQYF.

Here the CDR3 reads CSVADRSYNEQFF. The CDR3 nucleotides read TGCAGCGTTGCTGACAGATCCTACAATGAGCAGTTCTTC. V and J are TRBV29-1 and TRBJ2-1; perhaps TRBD1 as D (5 bases). Germline CDR1 and CDR2: SQVTM and ANQGSEA. Trimming took 4 bases from V and 1 from J, leaving 8 bases between them. The CDR3 runs 13 residues.

This clonotype is a singleton in its sample. This chain connects TRBV4-3 to TRBJ1-2; possibly TRBD1 for D (5 bases). Germline CDR1 is LGHNA and CDR2 is YSLEER. V was pared by 0 bases and J by 6 bases, with 11 bases between. The CDR3 contains 14 residues. The CDR3 coding sequence is TGCGCCAGCAGCCAAGAGTGGGGCGCGCATGGCTACACCTTC. Its protein is CASSQEWGAHGYTF.

The chain links TRBV29-1 to TRBJ2-4; D is unclear. The tail of the sequence fits TRBJ2-7 better, so the J call may be wrong. CDR1 is SQVTM, CDR2 ANQGSEA, per germline. This CDR3 region has 14 residues. CDR3 residues: CSVEGRGDNYEQYF. CDR3 bases: TGCAGCGTTGAAGGACGTGGAGACAACTACGAGCAGTACTTC.

V gene TRBV7-9 combines with J gene TRBJ2-7; 10 bases map to TRBD2. The better agreement between TRBJ2-5 and the DNA end casts doubt on the J call. Germline V gene data show CDR1 as SEHNR and CDR2 as FQNEAQ (reference sequence). CDR3 length: 16 amino acids. CDR3 sequence: CASSFPLAGVTQTQYF. The CDR3 bases are TGTGCCAGCAGCTTCCCCCTAGCGGGAGTCACGCAGACCCAGTACTTC.

This clonotype was picked up a small number of times. The chain combines TRBV27 with TRBJ2-7; TRBD1 is a possible D gene (6 bases). The CDR3 consists of 14 residues. Per germline, CDR1 MNHEY and CDR2 SMNVEV (reference sequence). Trimming removed 5 bases at V and 5 bases at J, with 16 bases between. CDR3 sequence (DNA): TGTGCCAGCAGTCTCCGGCAGGGGTGGAACGAGCAGTACTTC. It translates to CASSLRQGWNEQYF.

The genes are TRBV5-4 and TRBJ2-1; the match to TRBD2 covers 9 bases. Germline loops: CDR1 SGHNT, CDR2 YYREEE (reference sequence). The CDR3 spans 16 residues. The trim removed 6 bases at V and 8 bases at J, leaving 15 bases unmatched. As DNA, the CDR3 is TGTGCCAGCACCCTGGTGGCGGGAGGGCCGGGCGATGAGCAGTTCTTC. Its protein product is CASTLVAGGPGDEQFF. The full variable domain, with the rest looked up from reference TRBV5-4 and TRBJ2-1, is ETGVTQSPTHLIKTRGQQVTLRCSSQSGHNTVSWYQQALGQGPQFIFQYYREEENGRGNFPPRFSGLQFPNYSSELNVNALELDDSALYLCASTLVAGGPGDEQFFGPGTRLTVL.

V usage is TRBV10-3 and J usage is TRBJ2-3; D possibly corresponds to TRBD1 (6 bases). The CDR3 loop spans 16 amino acids. Germline CDR1 ENHRY, CDR2 SYGVKD. V lost 0 bases and J 1 base, leaving 11 bases between the germline ends. The CDR3: CAISESQGKGTDTQYF. In DNA, the CDR3 is TGTGCCATCAGTGAGTCGCAGGGGAAAGGCACAGATACGCAGTATTTT.